Each of the 20 T cell receptor beta chains below was sequenced from the same sample in a study of cytomegalovirus exposure and HLA in healthy donors (TCRdb year 2017). Library prep was done by the immunoSEQ multiplex PCR assay. The multiplex PCR relied on a mix of 60 forward primers for TCR Vbeta segments and 13 reverse primers for TCR Jbeta segments. Sourced from immuneACCESS, this table was stored by TCRdb with only in-frame sequences that have V and J called. A share of the clones is absent; for the studies checked, an unresolved V gene accounts for under half, and the remainder has no known explanation. This sample is represented by 150,000 to 200,000 clones; roughly four fifths of them were singletons. The ten largest clonotypes hold around 1% of the sample. Sequencing was performed on PBMCs. All receptors derive from a woman between 35 and 50 years old in good health and CMV-seronegative.

This clone was seen once. V usage is TRBV11-3 and J usage is TRBJ2-7; tentatively, D is TRBD1 (6 bases). The germline V gene encodes CDR1 SGHNT and CDR2 YENEEA. The CDR3 covers 13 residues. The ends were cut back, 5 bases at V and 3 bases at J, with 11 bases in the middle. The CDR3 reads CASSGQGYYEQYF. In DNA, the CDR3 is TGTGCCAGCAGCGGGCAGGGGTACTACGAGCAGTACTTC.

About this clone itself: Other nucleotide sequences from this sample produce the same CDR3. This rearrangement joins TRBV5-1 to TRBJ1-1, with TRBD1 matching 7 bases. This CDR3 is 14 amino acids long. Germline-derived CDR1 and CDR2 are SGHRS and YFSETQ. After removal of 3 bases from V and 2 bases from J, the junction contained 4 bases not matched to a gene. The CDR3 DNA reads TGCGCCAGCAGCTCGGGACAGCCTAACACTGAAGCTTTCTTT. This translates into CASSSGQPNTEAFF.

This rearrangement joins TRBV29-1 to TRBJ2-1, with 8 bases aligning to TRBD2. J was trimmed by 0 bases and V by 7 bases; bases with no gene match: 17. Per germline, CDR1 SQVTM and CDR2 ANQGSEA. The CDR3 runs to 18 residues. The CDR3 reads CSADGVAGSDSSYNEQFF. The DNA of the CDR3 is TGCAGCGCAGATGGGGTAGCGGGGTCCGATAGCTCCTACAATGAGCAGTTCTTC.

As for this clone: Other nucleotide sequences from this sample produce the same CDR3. V is TRBV30 and J is TRBJ1-2, with 7 nucleotides matching TRBD1. The CDR3 sequence is 13 residues long. J gave up 8 bases and V 4 bases, and 10 bases lay outside the gene matches. The germline CDR1 and CDR2 sequences are GTSNPN and SVGIG (reference sequence). CDR3 loop: CAWTLTGLRGYTF. The CDR3, as DNA: TGTGCCTGGACCCTGACAGGGCTACGGGGCTACACCTTC.

The chain joins TRBV5-6 to TRBJ2-1; D possibly corresponds to TRBD2 (5 bases). The CDR3 spans 16 residues. Germline V CDR1 and CDR2: SGHDT, YYEEEE. V lost 0 bases, J lost 2 bases, and 12 bases lay in between. CDR3 nucleotides: TGTGCCAGCAGCTTGGAAGAGGGAGTCACCTACAATGAGCAGTTCTTC. This encodes CASSLEEGVTYNEQFF.

This clone came up once. This sample also contains other DNA sequences that code for the same CDR3. The chain couples TRBV5-1 to TRBJ1-2, with D possibly being TRBD1 (6 bases). The CDR3 is 13 residues long. Germline CDR1 and CDR2: SGHRS and YFSETQ. V lost 0 bases and J 3 bases, leaving 6 bases between the germline ends. CDR3 region: CASSLAGDYGYTF. The CDR3 nucleotides are TGCGCCAGCAGCTTGGCAGGGGACTATGGCTACACCTTC. Complete variable domain (other parts from reference TRBV5-1 and TRBJ1-2): KAGVTQTPRYLIKTRGQQVTLSCSPISGHRSVSWYQQTPGQGLQFLFEYFSETQRNKGNFPGRFSGRQFSNSRSEMNVSTLELGDSALYLCASSLAGDYGYTFGSGTRLTVV.

V is TRBV29-1 and J is TRBJ1-1; 8 positions agree with TRBD1. This CDR3 region has 15 residues. The germline gives CDR1 SQVTM, CDR2 ANQGSEA. Germline trimming cut 6 bases from V and 3 bases from J; bases unmatched to any gene: 12. Here the CDR3 reads CSVGTGETIDTEAFF. As DNA, the CDR3 is TGCAGCGTCGGGACAGGAGAAACGATAGACACTGAAGCTTTCTTT.

The table lists this clone with a few counts. This chain links TRBV9 with TRBJ1-5; D is unresolved. This CDR3 is 16 amino acids long. The ends were cut back, 3 bases at V and 0 bases at J, with 13 bases in the middle. Germline V CDR1 and CDR2: SGDLS, YYNGEE. CDR3 protein: CASSDPLSYSNQPQHF. CDR3 nucleotides: TGTGCCAGCAGCGACCCCCTATCTTATAGCAATCAGCCCCAGCATTTT.

The chain is built from TRBV28 and TRBJ2-3, with TRBD2 matching 9 bases. J gave up 4 bases and V 2 bases, and 1 base lay outside the gene matches. The CDR3 is 14 residues long. Germline-derived CDR1 and CDR2 are MDHEN and SYDVKM. Here the CDR3 reads CASSLPSGADTQYF. CDR3 DNA sequence: TGTGCCAGCAGTTTACCTAGCGGGGCAGATACGCAGTATTTT.

The rearrangement links TRBV11-1 to TRBJ2-5, with TRBD2 identical over 7 bases. Germline lookup yields CDR1 SGHAT and CDR2 FQDESV (reference sequence). The CDR3 runs 15 residues. V was clipped by 0 bases and J by 7 bases; unmatched bases: 8. CDR3 sequence (DNA): TGTGCCAGCAGCTTAGCCGGGGGGTCGGAAGGGACCCAGTACTTC. Translating gives CASSLAGGSEGTQYF.

J is TRBJ1-1 and V is TRBV25-1; D remains unclear. This CDR3 has 14 amino acids. Germline CDR1 reads MGHDK; CDR2 reads SYGVNS. The V gene lost 2 bases and the J gene lost 3 bases, with 10 bases spanning the gap. In DNA, the CDR3 is TGTGCCAGCAGTGAACAGGAACGCGACACTGAAGCTTTCTTT. Encoded protein: CASSEQERDTEAFF.

The chain combines TRBV4-2 with TRBJ2-1, with 12 bases fitting TRBD2. The CDR3 spans 21 residues. V dropped 0 bases and J dropped 0; count of bases not matched to a gene: 12. CDR1 is LGHNA and CDR2 is YNFKEQ in the germline V gene. This CDR3 is CASSQDWTSGNVGTSYNEQFF. The CDR3 coding sequence is TGTGCCAGCAGCCAAGATTGGACTAGCGGGAATGTCGGGACCTCCTACAATGAGCAGTTCTTC.

This CDR3 is CSVEVAGGSGGYTF. The CDR3 DNA reads TGCAGCGTTGAGGTGGCAGGGGGTAGTGGGGGCTACACCTTC. The chain links TRBV29-1 to TRBJ1-2, with 7 positions matching TRBD1. Losses at the gene ends were 3 bases for V and 8 bases for J; bases not matched to a gene: 12. CDR1 is SQVTM, CDR2 ANQGSEA, per germline. There are 14 residues in the CDR3.

This chain links TRBV6-5 with TRBJ1-2; a weak D match, TRBD1 (6 bases). CDR1 is MNHEY, CDR2 SVGAGI, per germline. The V and J ends lost 0 bases and 0 bases respectively, with 11 bases between them. This CDR3 region has 16 residues. CDR3 loop: CASSYSGAGANYGYTF. CDR3 in DNA: TGTGCCAGCAGTTACTCGGGGGCTGGGGCTAACTATGGCTACACCTTC.

This sequence joins TRBV6-4 and TRBJ2-3; 10 positions match TRBD2. V lost 4 bases to trimming and J lost 11 bases; unmatched junction nucleotides: 9. The germline V gene has CDR1 MRHNA and CDR2 SNTAGT. This CDR3 has 14 amino acids. CDR3 region: CASSAIAGGGKQYF. The CDR3, as DNA: TGTGCCAGCAGTGCGATAGCGGGAGGTGGAAAGCAGTATTTT.

V usage is TRBV9 and J usage is TRBJ1-1, with D uncertain. Trimming cost V 0 bases and J 4 bases, with 7 bases left between them. Germline loops: CDR1 SGDLS, CDR2 YYNGEE. This CDR3 region has 13 residues. The CDR3 spells CASSVGAGTEAFF. The CDR3 DNA follows: TGTGCCAGCAGCGTAGGGGCTGGCACTGAAGCTTTCTTT.

This chain connects TRBV27 to TRBJ2-3, with D possibly TRBD1 on 6 matching bases. CDR1 is MNHEY, CDR2 SMNVEV, per germline (reference sequence). The CDR3 covers 14 residues. V was clipped by 5 bases and J by 4 bases, with 13 bases between them. CDR3 in DNA: TGTGCCAGCAGTATCACAGGGTCCCCAGATACGCAGTATTTT. Its protein is CASSITGSPDTQYF.

The chain is built from TRBV10-3 and TRBJ2-7; D is perhaps TRBD1 (6 bases). Trimming left V 10 bases short and J 3 bases short, with 13 bases between. This CDR3 region has 12 residues. CDR1 and CDR2 from the germline V gene are ENHRY and SYGVKD. In nucleotides, the CDR3 is TGTGCCACCTCGACAGGCAGCTACGAGCAGTACTTC. Amino acid sequence: CATSTGSYEQYF.

This rearrangement joins TRBV27 to TRBJ2-3, with 8 bases that match TRBD2. CDR1 and CDR2 (germline): MNHEY, SMNVEV (reference sequence). The CDR3 has 15 residues. J gave up 4 bases and V 4 bases, and 7 bases lay outside the gene matches. The CDR3 coding sequence is TGTGCCAGCAGTTCCCCGACTAGCGCATCAGATACGCAGTATTTT. Its protein is CASSSPTSASDTQYF.

The chain combines TRBV4-2 with TRBJ1-4; 10 bases line up with TRBD1. Per the germline V gene, CDR1 is LGHNA and CDR2 is YNFKEQ. CDR3 length equals 18 residues. After removal of 0 bases from V and 6 bases from J, the junction contained 10 bases not matched to a gene. In nucleotides, the CDR3 is TGTGCCAGCAGCCAAGATTACGACAGGGGGCGCATGTATGAAAAACTGTTTTTT. It yields the protein CASSQDYDRGRMYEKLFF.